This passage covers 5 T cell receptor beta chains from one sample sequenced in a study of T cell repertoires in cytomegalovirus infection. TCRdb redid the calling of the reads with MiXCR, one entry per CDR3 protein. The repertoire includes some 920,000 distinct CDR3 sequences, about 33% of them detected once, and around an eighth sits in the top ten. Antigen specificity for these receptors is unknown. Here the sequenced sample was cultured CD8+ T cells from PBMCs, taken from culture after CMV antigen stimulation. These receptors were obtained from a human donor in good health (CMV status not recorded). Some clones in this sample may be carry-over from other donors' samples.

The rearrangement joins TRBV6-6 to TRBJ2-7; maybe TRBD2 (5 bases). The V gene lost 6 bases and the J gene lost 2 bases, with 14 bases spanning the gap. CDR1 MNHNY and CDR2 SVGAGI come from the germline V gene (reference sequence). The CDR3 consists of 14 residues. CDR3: CASSPKRTTYEQYF. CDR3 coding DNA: TGTGCCAGCAGCCCTAAGCGGACGACCTACGAGCAGTACTTC.

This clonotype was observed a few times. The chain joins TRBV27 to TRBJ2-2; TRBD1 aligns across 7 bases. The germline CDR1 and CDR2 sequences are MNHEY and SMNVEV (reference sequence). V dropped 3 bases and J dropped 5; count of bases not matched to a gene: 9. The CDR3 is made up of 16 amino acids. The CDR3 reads CASSFRLAGGTGELFF. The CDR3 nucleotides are TGTGCCAGCAGTTTTCGGCTGGCAGGGGGAACCGGGGAGCTGTTTTTT.

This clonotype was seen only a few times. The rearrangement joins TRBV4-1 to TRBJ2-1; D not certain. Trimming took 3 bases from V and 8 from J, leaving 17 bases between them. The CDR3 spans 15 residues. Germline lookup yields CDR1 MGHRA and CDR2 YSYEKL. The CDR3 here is CASSHPTGPVDEQFF. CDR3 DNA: TGCGCCAGCAGCCATCCCACCGGGCCTGTAGATGAGCAGTTCTTC.

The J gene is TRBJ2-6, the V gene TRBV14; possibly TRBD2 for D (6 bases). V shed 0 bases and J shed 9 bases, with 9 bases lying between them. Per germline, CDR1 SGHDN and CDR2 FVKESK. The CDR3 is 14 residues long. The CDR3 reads CASSQEGEVNVLTF. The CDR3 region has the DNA TGTGCCAGCAGCCAAGAGGGGGAGGTCAACGTCCTGACTTTC.

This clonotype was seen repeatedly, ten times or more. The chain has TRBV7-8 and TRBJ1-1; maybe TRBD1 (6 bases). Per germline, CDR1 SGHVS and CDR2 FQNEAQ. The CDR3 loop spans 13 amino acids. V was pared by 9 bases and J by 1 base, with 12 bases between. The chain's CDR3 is CASWGGGNTEAFF. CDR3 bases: TGTGCCAGTTGGGGGGGCGGGAACACTGAAGCTTTCTTT. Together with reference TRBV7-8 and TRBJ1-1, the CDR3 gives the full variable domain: GAGVSQSPRYKVAKRGQDVALRCDPISGHVSLFWYQQALGQGPEFLTYFQNEAQLDKSGLPSDRFFAERPEGSVSTLKIQRTQQEDSAVYLCASWGGGNTEAFFGQGTRLTVV.